This T cell receptor (beta chain) was sequenced for a study of shared clonotypes between healthy human individuals. Study-level background: Donors had three CD4 naive, three CD4 memory, two CD8 naive and one CD8 memory plate apiece.

The germline V gene encodes CDR1 MNHNS and CDR2 SASEGT. Trimming left V 1 base short and J 0 bases short, with 7 bases between. There are 15 residues in the CDR3. Comment on this clone: Its antigen remains unknown.

Naive CD8 cells lacked CD45RO, underwent positive selection for CCR7 and left out terminally differentiated effector memory CD45RA+ cells. Method: immunoSEQ multiplex PCR; TCRdb's copy keeps in-frame clones and lacks some. The table shows fewer than 850,000 clones, with around 96% occurring only once. Regarding the study as a whole: Though the depth was large, rarefaction showed that sorted-subset sequencing was incomplete. Donor scarcity curtailed the genetic and exposure-history diversity represented herein.

What was sequenced was naive CD8+ T cells sorted from blood. This TCR was recovered from a man aged 25-40 years in good health. This rearrangement joins TRBV6-1 to TRBJ1-3; D remains unclear. CDR3 loop: CASSEGRTSGNTIYF. CDR3 sequence (DNA): TGTGCCAGCAGTGAAGGACGGACCTCTGGAAACACCATATATTTT.